Described below is a single TCR beta chain sequence and its context. Its antigen is currently unknown. The sample originates from a study of T-cell memory formation after mild COVID-19. Study-level findings and limits: Clones contracting day 15 to 85 were balanced CD4/CD8; later expanders leaned CD4+.

TCRdb passed the 5' RACE reads through MiXCR, listing each CDR3 protein once. This sample yields hundreds of thousands of distinct CDR3 sequences, of which 20% to 30% are seen a single time; about 10% belongs to the top ten. CDR3 size: 17 residues. V shed 6 bases and J shed 3 bases, with 21 bases lying between them. Germline values: CDR1 SGHRS, CDR2 YFSETQ. The clonotype originates from an adult woman who had mild COVID-19 (a few samples of this study predate the infection). Cell type and time point are not known. The chain recombines TRBV5-1 with TRBJ2-2, with D perhaps matching TRBD1 or TRBD2 (6 bases each). Sequencing used PBMCs or a T cell subset sorted from them (not recorded which). This CDR3 is CASTPRRGQPHTGELFF. The CDR3, as DNA: TGCGCCAGCACCCCTCGTCGGGGGCAGCCTCACACCGGGGAGCTGTTTTTT. Complete variable domain (other parts from reference TRBV5-1 and TRBJ2-2): KAGVTQTPRYLIKTRGQQVTLSCSPISGHRSVSWYQQTPGQGLQFLFEYFSETQRNKGNFPGRFSGRQFSNSRSEMNVSTLELGDSALYLCASTPRRGQPHTGELFFGEGSRLTVL.